The 28 T cell receptor beta chains below come from one sample, sequenced in a study of blood T cell repertoires in COVID-19. Some clones are missing from TCRdb's copy, which holds only in-frame ones; the method was immunoSEQ multiplex PCR. The table shows 140,000 or so clones, with 80% to 90% occurring only once. Sequenced material: peripheral blood. These receptors originate from a man between 60 and 70 years old with active or convalescent COVID-19.

This clone showed up just a few times. The chain recombines TRBV27 with TRBJ1-1, with D uncertain. Germline CDR1 reads MNHEY; CDR2 reads SMNVEV (reference sequence). V was trimmed by 7 bases and J by 1 base, leaving 13 bases between them. There are 14 residues in the CDR3. CDR3 nucleotide sequence: TGTGCCAGCAAAGGAAGTCCGGGGAACACTGAAGCTTTCTTT. It specifies CASKGSPGNTEAFF.

A single count supports this clone. The chain recombines TRBV15 with TRBJ2-2; 13 bases are a match to TRBD2. This CDR3 has 17 residues. J gave up 4 bases and V 1 base, and 3 bases lay outside the gene matches. Germline V gene data show CDR1 as LNHNV and CDR2 as YYDKDF (reference sequence). Here the CDR3 DNA reads TGTGCCACCAGCAGAGGGACTAGCGGGAGCGTCACCGGGGAGCTGTTTTTT. It translates to CATSRGTSGSVTGELFF.

Note on this clone: Other DNA sequences in this sample translate to the same CDR3. The chain carries TRBV6-5 and TRBJ2-6; unclear D gene. Trimming took 5 bases from V and 0 from J, leaving 5 bases between them. CDR3 length: 14 residues. Germline CDR1 MNHEY, CDR2 SVGAGI. CDR3 residues: CASSRDSGANVLTF. The CDR3 DNA is TGTGCCAGCAGTAGAGACTCTGGGGCCAACGTCCTGACTTTC.

The gene calls are TRBV19 and TRBJ1-5, with TRBD1 as a possible D gene (5 bases). From germline, CDR1 is LNHDA and CDR2 SQIVND (reference sequence). This CDR3 region has 12 residues. Trimming took 2 bases from V and 9 from J, leaving 8 bases between them. The CDR3 DNA sequence: TGTGCCAGTAGTATACCGGGGGGGCCCCAGCATTTT. Amino acid sequence: CASSIPGGPQHF.

This sequence joins TRBV4-3 and TRBJ2-1, with 9 positions matching TRBD1. Losses at the gene ends were 0 bases for V and 7 bases for J; bases not matched to a gene: 4. The CDR3 consists of 15 residues. The V gene's germline CDR1 is LGHNA and CDR2 YSLEER. DNA for the CDR3: TGCGCCAGCAGCCAAGAACAGGGGGCCTGGAATGAGCAGTTCTTC. This translates into CASSQEQGAWNEQFF.

This sequence joins TRBV7-8 and TRBJ2-7; D unresolved. This CDR3 is 13 amino acids long. V gave up 1 base and J gave up 7 bases, with 11 bases separating them. The V gene's germline CDR1 is SGHVS and CDR2 FQNEAQ. CDR3 residues: CASSLDPTLEQYF. DNA for the CDR3: TGTGCCAGCAGCTTAGATCCCACTCTGGAGCAGTACTTC.

The chain joins TRBV3-1 (or the pseudogene TRBV3-2) to TRBJ2-7; D is possibly TRBD2 (6 bases). CDR3 length: 16 amino acids. V lost 0 bases to trimming and J lost 0 bases, with 12 bases between them. The germline V gene has CDR1 LGHDT and CDR2 YNNKEL (reference sequence). The CDR3 nucleotides are TGTGCCAGCAGCCAAGAGGGCGGGGTAAGCTCCTACGAGCAGTACTTC. Protein product: CASSQEGGVSSYEQYF.

Remarks on this clone: At one end, the junction sequence differs from germline, possibly due to a read error. V usage is TRBV19 and J usage is TRBJ2-1, with TRBD2 identical over 8 bases. Germline V gene sequence: CDR1 LNHDA, CDR2 SQIVND (reference sequence). This CDR3 has 14 residues. Here the CDR3 DNA reads TGTACCAGTACCCGACGCGGGGGGAGGAATGAGCAGTTCTTC. Protein: CTSTRRGGRNEQFF.

This clone has a handful of counts. The genes are TRBV27 and TRBJ1-4; D not certain. The germline V gene has CDR1 MNHEY and CDR2 SMNVEV (reference sequence). The CDR3 length is 19 residues. The ends were cut back, 7 bases at V and 5 bases at J, with 29 bases in the middle. The DNA of the CDR3 is TGTGCCAGCACCCTGTCAGACTTTTTAGACCCCTTATCGAATGAAAAACTGTTTTTT. Its translation: CASTLSDFLDPLSNEKLFF.

This chain links TRBV18 with TRBJ2-3, with TRBD1 matching over 7 bases. J was trimmed by 4 bases and V by 2 bases; bases with no gene match: 6. Germline CDR1 is KGHSH and CDR2 is LQKENI. The length of the CDR3 is 15 residues. The DNA of the CDR3 is TGTGCCAGCTCACCAGGAGACAGGGTGGCAGATACGCAGTATTTT. Translating gives CASSPGDRVADTQYF.

The V gene is TRBV5-1, the J gene TRBJ2-5; D may be TRBD1 (5 bases). Germline values: CDR1 SGHRS, CDR2 YFSETQ. Trimming removed 0 bases at V and 2 bases at J, with 8 bases between. The CDR3 has 14 amino acids. The CDR3 loop reads CASSLASGQETQYF. The DNA of the CDR3 is TGCGCCAGCAGCTTGGCGTCAGGGCAAGAGACCCAGTACTTC.

This clone was seen just once. V is TRBV10-3 and J is TRBJ1-1; 7 nucleotides align to TRBD1. V gave up 2 bases and J gave up 1 base; unmatched junction bases: 1. Germline V gene sequence: CDR1 ENHRY, CDR2 SYGVKD. The CDR3 runs to 14 residues. The chain's CDR3 is CAISERTGNTEAFF. In nucleotides, the CDR3 is TGTGCCATCAGTGAGAGGACAGGGAACACTGAAGCTTTCTTT.

This chain uses TRBV27 with TRBJ2-7; 9 bases align to TRBD2. Germline V gene data show CDR1 as MNHEY and CDR2 as SMNVEV (reference sequence). J lost 0 bases, V lost 6 bases, and 15 bases had no gene match. The CDR3 runs 18 residues. CDR3 loop: CASRNPSRASGVSYEQYF. CDR3 bases: TGTGCCAGCAGGAACCCCAGTCGGGCTAGCGGGGTCTCCTACGAGCAGTACTTC.

This CDR3 reads CASSPERQETQYF. The CDR3 DNA is TGTGCCAGCAGCCCCGAGAGACAAGAGACCCAGTACTTC. This rearrangement joins TRBV28 to TRBJ2-5; D is unclear. Germline loops: CDR1 MDHEN, CDR2 SYDVKM. This CDR3 is 13 amino acids long. Deletions cut 6 bases from V and 2 bases from J, with 10 bases between.

J is TRBJ2-1 and V is TRBV11-2, with 15 positions matching TRBD2. The CDR3 sequence is 18 residues long. J was trimmed by 3 bases and V by 5 bases; bases with no gene match: 8. The germline V gene encodes CDR1 SGHAT and CDR2 FQNNGV. CDR3 amino acids: CASSPRGTSGRFYNEQFF. The CDR3 DNA reads as TGTGCCAGCAGCCCGCGGGGGACTAGCGGGAGGTTCTACAATGAGCAGTTCTTC.

V usage is TRBV15 and J usage is TRBJ2-7, with D tentatively TRBD2 (5 bases). Germline assignment: CDR1 LNHNV and CDR2 YYDKDF (reference sequence). The CDR3 loop spans 16 amino acids. V gave up 5 bases and J gave up 0 bases, with 17 bases separating them. In DNA form, the CDR3 reads TGTGCCACCAGCGCGTGGACTCTCGACAACTCCTACGAGCAGTACTTC. Translation gives CATSAWTLDNSYEQYF.

This clone was seen just once. The CDR3 here is CASSYSPSGSWDEQYF. CDR3 nucleotides: TGTGCCAGCAGTTACTCGCCTAGCGGGAGTTGGGACGAGCAGTACTTC. The gene calls are TRBV6-2 or TRBV6-3 and TRBJ2-7, with 10 bases identical to TRBD2. The J segment lost 5 bases and the V segment lost 0 bases, leaving 7 bases of the junction unmatched. Germline lookup yields CDR1 MNHEY and CDR2 SVGEGT. The CDR3 totals 16 residues.

Written as DNA, the CDR3 is TGTGCCAGCAGCCTCCGGCGCGGCGAGCAGTACTTC. Protein: CASSLRRGEQYF. The chain is built from TRBV3-1 (or the pseudogene TRBV3-2) and TRBJ2-7; D is undetermined. V was cut by 4 bases and J by 6 bases, with 10 bases left in between. The germline V gene encodes CDR1 LGHDT and CDR2 YNNKEL (reference sequence). The CDR3 length is 12 residues.

The genes are TRBV7-2 and TRBJ2-1, with D unclear. Trimming removed 1 base from V and 9 bases from J, with 7 bases in between. Germline assignment: CDR1 SGHTA and CDR2 FQGNSA. The CDR3 has 12 residues. This CDR3 is CASSLVAAEQFF. CDR3 DNA: TGTGCCAGCAGCTTAGTAGCCGCTGAGCAGTTCTTC.

CDR3 nucleotides: TGTGCCAGCAGTTCAGTTGGGACAGGGGTACCTGAAGCTTTCTTT. This sequence encodes CASSSVGTGVPEAFF. V gene TRBV27 combines with J gene TRBJ1-1, with 10 bases that match TRBD1. CDR3 length equals 15 residues. CDR1 MNHEY and CDR2 SMNVEV come from the germline V gene (reference sequence). V lost 4 bases and J lost 6; bases outside the gene matches: 8.

The genes are TRBV19 and TRBJ2-1, with TRBD1 matching 12 bases. Per the germline V gene, CDR1 is LNHDA and CDR2 is SQIVND (reference sequence). The trim removed 3 bases at V and 8 bases at J, leaving 8 bases unmatched. This CDR3 has 16 residues. The CDR3 region is CASSITGTGGIYEQFF. For the CDR3, the DNA is TGTGCCAGTAGTATCACCGGGACAGGGGGCATCTATGAGCAGTTCTTC.

The genes are TRBV9 and TRBJ2-1; 12 bases are a match to TRBD2. The CDR3 is 16 residues long. Trimming removed 0 bases from V and 7 bases from J; junction bases left unmatched: 5. Per germline, CDR1 SGDLS and CDR2 YYNGEE. The CDR3 is CASSVAASGRDNEQFF. CDR3 DNA sequence: TGTGCCAGCAGCGTAGCCGCTAGCGGGAGGGATAATGAGCAGTTCTTC.

This chain uses TRBV7-9 with TRBJ2-7; no clear D. V was shortened by 4 bases and J by 0 bases, with 4 bases between the two germline ends. This CDR3 is 12 amino acids long. Germline V gives CDR1 SEHNR, CDR2 FQNEAQ (reference sequence). The chain's CDR3 is CASSSSSYEQYF. CDR3 in DNA: TGTGCCAGCAGCTCGAGCTCCTACGAGCAGTACTTC.

The chain joins TRBV7-2 to TRBJ2-3; 14 positions match TRBD2. The length of the CDR3 is 18 residues. V dropped 2 bases and J dropped 4; count of bases not matched to a gene: 8. Germline assignment: CDR1 SGHTA and CDR2 FQGNSA. The CDR3 region has the DNA TGTGCCAGCAGCTTAAATGGGGGGACTAGCGGGAGTGCAGATACGCAGTATTTT. This translates into CASSLNGGTSGSADTQYF.

This rearrangement joins TRBV21-1 to TRBJ1-4; TRBD1 is the table's D call, not checked against the DNA. TRBV21-1 is an annotated pseudogene. The CDR3 length is 15 residues. CDR3 loop: CASSKEEGAQEKLFF. In DNA form, the CDR3 reads TGTGCCAGCAGCAAAGAAGAGGGGGCACAGGAAAAACTGTTTTTT.

The CDR3 is CASRVGGQTQYF. The CDR3 region has the DNA TGTGCCTCGAGGGTGGGGGGACAGACCCAGTACTTC. The chain is built from TRBV2 and TRBJ2-5; D might be TRBD2 (6 bases). V shed 11 bases and J shed 6 bases, with 16 bases lying between them. The V gene's germline CDR1 is SNHLY and CDR2 FYNNEI. CDR3 length equals 12 residues.

The chain carries TRBV6-2 or TRBV6-3 and TRBJ2-7, with TRBD2 matching 8 bases. Trimming cost V 5 bases and J 3 bases; bases outside gene matches: 6. Per the germline V gene, CDR1 is MNHEY and CDR2 is SVGEGT. This CDR3 is built from 14 residues. CDR3: CASSPGTRNYEQYF. The CDR3 nucleotides are TGTGCCAGCAGTCCCGGGACTAGGAACTACGAGCAGTACTTC.

The chain employs TRBV5-4 and TRBJ1-1; D is unresolved. Trimming shortened V by 1 base and J by 6 bases, and 7 bases separated the two germline ends. The CDR3 is made up of 12 amino acids. From germline, CDR1 is SGHNT and CDR2 YYREEE (reference sequence). The CDR3 region has the DNA TGTGCCAGCAGCTTGCGTGAGGCTGAAGCTTTCTTT. Translated, it gives CASSLREAEAFF.